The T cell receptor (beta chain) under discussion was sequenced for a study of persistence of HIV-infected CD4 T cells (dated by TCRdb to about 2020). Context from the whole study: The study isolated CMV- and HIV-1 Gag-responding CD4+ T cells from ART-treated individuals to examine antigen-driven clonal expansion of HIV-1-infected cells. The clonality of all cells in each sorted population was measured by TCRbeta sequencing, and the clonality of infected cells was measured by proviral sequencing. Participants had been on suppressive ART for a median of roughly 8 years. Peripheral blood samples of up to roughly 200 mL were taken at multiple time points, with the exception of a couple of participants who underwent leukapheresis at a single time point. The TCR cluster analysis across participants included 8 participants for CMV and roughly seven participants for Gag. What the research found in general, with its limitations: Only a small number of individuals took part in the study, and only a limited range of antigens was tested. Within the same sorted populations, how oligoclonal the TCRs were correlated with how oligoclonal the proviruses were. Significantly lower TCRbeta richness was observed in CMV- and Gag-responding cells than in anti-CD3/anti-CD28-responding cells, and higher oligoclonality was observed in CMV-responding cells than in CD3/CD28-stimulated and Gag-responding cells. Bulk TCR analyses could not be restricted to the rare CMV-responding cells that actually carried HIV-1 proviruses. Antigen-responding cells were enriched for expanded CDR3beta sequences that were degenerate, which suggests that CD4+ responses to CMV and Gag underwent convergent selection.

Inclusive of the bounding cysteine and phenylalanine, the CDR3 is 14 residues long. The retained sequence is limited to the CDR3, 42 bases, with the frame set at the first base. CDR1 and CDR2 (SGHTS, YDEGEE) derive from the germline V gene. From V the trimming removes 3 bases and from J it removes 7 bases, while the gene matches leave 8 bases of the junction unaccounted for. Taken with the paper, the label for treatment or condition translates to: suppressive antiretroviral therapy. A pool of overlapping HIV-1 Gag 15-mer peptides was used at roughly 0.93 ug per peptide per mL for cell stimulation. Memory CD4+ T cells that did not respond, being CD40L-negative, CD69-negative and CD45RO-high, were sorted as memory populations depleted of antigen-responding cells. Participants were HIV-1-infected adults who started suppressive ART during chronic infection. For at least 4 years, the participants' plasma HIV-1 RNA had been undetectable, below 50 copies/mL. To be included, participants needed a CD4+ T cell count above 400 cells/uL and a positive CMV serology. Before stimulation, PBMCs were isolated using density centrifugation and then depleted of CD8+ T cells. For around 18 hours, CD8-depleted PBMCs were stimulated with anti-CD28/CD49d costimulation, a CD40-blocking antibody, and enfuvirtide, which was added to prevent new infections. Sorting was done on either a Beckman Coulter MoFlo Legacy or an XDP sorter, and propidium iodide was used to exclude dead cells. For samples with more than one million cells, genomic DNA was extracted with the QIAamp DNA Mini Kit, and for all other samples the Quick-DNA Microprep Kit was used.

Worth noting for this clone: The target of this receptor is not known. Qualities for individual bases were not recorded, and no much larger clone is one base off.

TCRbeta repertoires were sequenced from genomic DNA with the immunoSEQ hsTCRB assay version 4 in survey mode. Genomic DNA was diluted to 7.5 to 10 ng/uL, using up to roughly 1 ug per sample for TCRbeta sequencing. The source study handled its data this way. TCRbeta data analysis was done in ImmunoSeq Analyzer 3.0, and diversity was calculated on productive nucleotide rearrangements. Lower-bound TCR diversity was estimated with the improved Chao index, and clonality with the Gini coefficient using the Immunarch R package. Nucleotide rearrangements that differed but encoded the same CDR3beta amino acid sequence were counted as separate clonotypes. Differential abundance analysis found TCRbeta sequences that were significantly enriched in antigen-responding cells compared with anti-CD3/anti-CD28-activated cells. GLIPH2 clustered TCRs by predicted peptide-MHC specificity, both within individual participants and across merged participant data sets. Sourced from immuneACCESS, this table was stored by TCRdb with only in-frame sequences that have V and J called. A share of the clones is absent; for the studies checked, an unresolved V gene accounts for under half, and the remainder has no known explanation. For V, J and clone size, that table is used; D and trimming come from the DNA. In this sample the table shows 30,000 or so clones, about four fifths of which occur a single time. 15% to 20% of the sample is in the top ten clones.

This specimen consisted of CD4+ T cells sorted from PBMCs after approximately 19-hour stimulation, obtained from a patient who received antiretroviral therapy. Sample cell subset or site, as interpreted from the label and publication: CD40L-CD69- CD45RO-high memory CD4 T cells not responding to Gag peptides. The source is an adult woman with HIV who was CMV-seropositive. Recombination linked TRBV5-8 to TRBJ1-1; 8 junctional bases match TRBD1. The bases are TGTGCCAGCAGCTACCGACAGGGGACCCTTGAAGCTTTCTTT. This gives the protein CASSYRQGTLEAFF. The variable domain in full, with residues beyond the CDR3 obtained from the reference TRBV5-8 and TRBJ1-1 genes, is EAGVTQSPTHLIKTRGQQATLRCSPISGHTSVYWYQQALGLGLQFLLWYDEGEERNRGNFPPRFSGRQFPNYSSELNVNALELEDSALYLCASSYRQGTLEAFFGQGTRLTVV.